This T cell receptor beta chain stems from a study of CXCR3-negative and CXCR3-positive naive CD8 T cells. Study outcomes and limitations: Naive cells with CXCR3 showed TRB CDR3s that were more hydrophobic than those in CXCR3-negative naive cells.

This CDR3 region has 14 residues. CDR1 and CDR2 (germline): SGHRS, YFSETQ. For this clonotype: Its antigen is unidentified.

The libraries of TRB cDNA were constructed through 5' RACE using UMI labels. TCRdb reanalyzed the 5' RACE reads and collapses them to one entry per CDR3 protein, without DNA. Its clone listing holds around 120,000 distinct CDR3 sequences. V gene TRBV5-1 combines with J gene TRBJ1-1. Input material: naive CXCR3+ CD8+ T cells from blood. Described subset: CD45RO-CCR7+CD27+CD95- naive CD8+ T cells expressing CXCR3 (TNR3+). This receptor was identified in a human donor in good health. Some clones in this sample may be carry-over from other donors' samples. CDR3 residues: CASSLVTDHYEAFF.